This T cell receptor (beta chain) was sequenced for a study of cytomegalovirus exposure and HLA in healthy donors. This clone was observed once. Profiling relied on immunoSEQ multiplex PCR, and the TCRdb table lists in-frame clones only, not all of them. The sample shows 60,000 or so clones, roughly 90% of them seen only once. This sequence was found in a man aged 18-30 years in good health and CMV-seronegative. The sample taken for sequencing was PBMCs.

CDR3 amino acids: CSVEPGGGGGEQYF. CDR3 DNA sequence: TGCAGCGTTGAACCTGGGGGCGGGGGAGGCGAGCAGTACTTC. The rearrangement links TRBV29-1 to TRBJ2-7, with D possibly matching TRBD2 (7 bases). This CDR3 spans 14 amino acids. Trimming cost V 2 bases and J 6 bases, with 17 bases left between them. Germline loops: CDR1 SQVTM, CDR2 ANQGSEA.